Following are 21 T cell receptor beta chains from one sample sequenced in a study of response to subunit inactivated influenza vaccine. TCRdb re-derived calls from the RT-PCR reads in MiXCR, one entry per CDR3 protein. The sample records about 780,000 distinct CDR3 sequences, roughly 20% being singletons. Source: PBMCs from blood, taken around 5 days after vaccination. Source of these receptors: a man aged 45 to 65 who received an inactivated influenza vaccine.

The chain links TRBV11-2 to TRBJ2-7; D call uncertain. V shed 0 bases and J shed 3 bases, with 12 bases lying between them. The CDR3 contains 15 residues. CDR1 and CDR2 from the germline V gene are SGHAT and FQNNGV. CDR3 in DNA: TGTGCCAGCAGCTTAGATCCACTGCTAAACTACGAGCAGTACTTC. This codes for CASSLDPLLNYEQYF.

This clonotype was observed a few times. V is TRBV10-3 and J is TRBJ2-5, with D perhaps assigned TRBD1 or TRBD2 (6 bases each). Per the germline V gene, CDR1 is ENHRY and CDR2 is SYGVKD. Trimming took 8 bases from V and 1 from J, leaving 23 bases between them. This CDR3 has 17 residues. The CDR3 sequence: CAIAGPREGGIQETQYF. The CDR3 nucleotides read TGTGCCATCGCCGGGCCGCGGGAAGGGGGGATCCAAGAGACCCAGTACTTC.

This clonotype occurred a few times. This sequence joins TRBV15 and TRBJ2-5; D gene ambiguous. Germline CDR1 is LNHNV and CDR2 is YYDKDF (reference sequence). The CDR3 runs 14 residues. V gave up 5 bases and J gave up 3 bases, with 13 bases separating them. The CDR3 nucleotides read TGTGCCACCAGCGGTTGGGCGACGGAAGAGACCCAGTACTTC. Its translation is CATSGWATEETQYF.

The sample holds one count of this clonotype. The chain links TRBV6-2 or TRBV6-3 to TRBJ2-1, with D perhaps matching TRBD1 or TRBD2 (5 bases each). The CDR3 loop spans 17 amino acids. V lost 4 bases to trimming and J lost 7 bases, with 23 bases between them. Germline V gives CDR1 MNHEY, CDR2 SVGEGT. CDR3 coding DNA: TGTGCCAGCAGTTTCGCTAGTGCGGGTCGTTGGGGGAATGAGCAGTTCTTC. Translation gives CASSFASAGRWGNEQFF.

The V and J genes are TRBV12-3 or TRBV12-4 and TRBJ2-1; D is uncertain. The CDR3 runs to 13 residues. The V gene lost 8 bases and the J gene lost 1 base, with 9 bases spanning the gap. The CDR3 loop is CASGLNSYNEQFF. CDR3 nucleotides: TGTGCCAGCGGGTTAAATTCCTACAATGAGCAGTTCTTC.

This clonotype occurred a few times. This chain uses TRBV27 with TRBJ2-7; the match to TRBD2 covers 7 bases. V shed 1 base, J shed 1 base, and the junction held 4 bases outside the gene matches. CDR1 is MNHEY and CDR2 is SMNVEV in the germline V gene (reference sequence). The CDR3 extends over 15 amino acids. The DNA for the CDR3 is TGTGCCAGCAGTTTATATCCTAGCGGATCCTACGAGCAGTACTTC. Amino acids: CASSLYPSGSYEQYF.

This clonotype was found many times. J is TRBJ2-3 and V is TRBV20-1, with D uncertain. CDR1 is DFQATT, CDR2 SNEGSKA, per germline (reference sequence). The V end was cut by 1 base, the J end by 2 bases, with 16 bases between. CDR3 length equals 16 residues. CDR3 loop: CSARVVLPTLTDTQYF. In DNA form, the CDR3 reads TGCAGTGCTAGAGTGGTACTACCAACCCTCACAGATACGCAGTATTTT.

The chain is built from TRBV10-3 and TRBJ2-1; maybe TRBD1 (5 bases). Germline lookup yields CDR1 ENHRY and CDR2 SYGVKD. V was trimmed by 2 bases and J by 3 bases, leaving 11 bases between them. The CDR3 extends over 15 amino acids. The CDR3 loop is CAISEPQGGYNEQFF. DNA for the CDR3: TGTGCCATCAGTGAGCCCCAGGGCGGCTACAATGAGCAGTTCTTC.

The chain links TRBV2 to TRBJ1-1; D perhaps matches TRBD1 (5 bases). This CDR3 has 16 amino acids. Trimming took off 4 bases at V and 1 base at J, with 16 bases between the two ends. The germline gives CDR1 SNHLY, CDR2 FYNNEI. As DNA, the CDR3 is TGTGCCAGCAGTGTATCAGGGATTAAGGGGAACACTGAAGCTTTCTTT. Translating gives CASSVSGIKGNTEAFF.

This clonotype turned up a few times. The V gene is TRBV7-9, the J gene TRBJ2-7, with 9 bases identical to TRBD1. Germline assignment: CDR1 SEHNR and CDR2 FQNEAQ (reference sequence). The CDR3 spans 13 residues. J was trimmed by 6 bases and V by 5 bases; bases with no gene match: 5. The CDR3 loop reads CASSQTGGREQYF. DNA for the CDR3: TGTGCCAGCAGCCAGACAGGGGGTCGCGAGCAGTACTTC.

This clonotype was counted a few times. The J gene is TRBJ1-1, the V gene TRBV7-9; no definite D call. Germline V lookup: CDR1 SEHNR, CDR2 FQNEAQ (reference sequence). V lost 7 bases, J lost 4 bases, and 13 bases lay in between. The CDR3 is 13 amino acids. The CDR3 nucleotides read TGTGCCAGCACCCAATCGGCAGCCACTGAAGCTTTCTTT. This codes for CASTQSAATEAFF.

In this sample, this clonotype turned up many times. The chain recombines TRBV20-1 with TRBJ2-3; D gene uncertain. The CDR3 runs 12 residues. CDR1 is DFQATT and CDR2 is SNEGSKA in the germline V gene (reference sequence). V lost 6 bases to trimming and J lost 4 bases, with 11 bases between them. CDR3: CSAPFQSDTQYF. CDR3 DNA sequence: TGCAGTGCCCCATTCCAGTCAGATACGCAGTATTTT.

The chain carries TRBV7-2 and TRBJ2-7; D remains ambiguous. The length of the CDR3 is 15 residues. With 5 bases removed from V and 4 bases from J, the gap between germline ends came to 18 bases. Looked up from germline, CDR1 is SGHTA and CDR2 is FQGNSA. The CDR3 protein is CASSTIRSISYEQYF. The CDR3 nucleotides are TGTGCCAGCAGCACAATCCGGAGCATTTCTTACGAGCAGTACTTC.

The chain couples TRBV28 to TRBJ1-1; 9 bases agree with TRBD1. Germline-derived CDR1 and CDR2 are MDHEN and SYDVKM. Unmatched junction bases numbered 8, after V lost 0 bases and J lost 3 bases. The CDR3 has 17 residues. The CDR3 nucleotides are TGTGCCAGCAGTTTATGGGTGTCTGACAGGGGGTACACTGAAGCTTTCTTT. Translating it yields CASSLWVSDRGYTEAFF.

This clonotype was picked up a small number of times. The chain recombines TRBV5-1 with TRBJ2-5, with D unclear. The CDR3 consists of 14 residues. The ends were cut back, 2 bases at V and 5 bases at J, with 13 bases in the middle. Germline loops: CDR1 SGHRS, CDR2 YFSETQ. CDR3 sequence (DNA): TGCGCCAGCAGCTTACAGTCCCTCGGGGAGACCCAGTACTTC. This translates into CASSLQSLGETQYF.

The rearrangement uses TRBV29-1 and TRBJ1-1; weak D call: TRBD1 (5 bases). Germline lookup yields CDR1 SQVTM and CDR2 ANQGSEA. The CDR3 is 12 residues long. The V end was cut by 8 bases, the J end by 2 bases, with 12 bases between. The CDR3 sequence is CSTGRRNTEAFF. CDR3 coding DNA: TGCAGCACAGGACGGCGAAACACTGAAGCTTTCTTT.

The V gene is TRBV30, the J gene TRBJ2-3; D might be TRBD2 (5 bases). V was clipped by 4 bases and J by 2 bases, with 7 bases between them. The V gene's germline CDR1 is GTSNPN and CDR2 SVGIG (reference sequence). The CDR3 is made up of 12 amino acids. The CDR3 DNA is TGTGCCTGGATCGGGAACACAGATACGCAGTATTTT. Protein: CAWIGNTDTQYF.

This clonotype was seen ten or more times. V gene TRBV11-2 combines with J gene TRBJ2-1; no reliable D call. Germline V gene data show CDR1 as SGHAT and CDR2 as FQNNGV. Trimming left V 2 bases short and J 6 bases short, with 5 bases between. The CDR3 runs to 12 residues. The CDR3 here is CASSLYSNEQFF. DNA of the CDR3: TGTGCCAGCAGCTTATATTCCAATGAGCAGTTCTTC.

This clonotype turned up a few times. The chain employs TRBV25-1 and TRBJ1-6; D ambiguous. The CDR3 sequence is 16 residues long. The V gene's germline CDR1 is MGHDK and CDR2 SYGVNS. V was cut by 6 bases and J by 8 bases, with 20 bases left in between. CDR3 bases: TGTGCCAGCAGGGATCCCTTGCGGGGTTTGTATTCACCCCTCCACTTT. It codes for CASRDPLRGLYSPLHF.

The J gene is TRBJ2-1, the V gene TRBV18, with 8 bases that match TRBD2. The V gene end was trimmed by 5 bases and the J gene end by 6 bases; junction bases not matched to a gene: 6. Germline CDR1 reads KGHSH; CDR2 reads LQKENI. The CDR3 extends over 14 amino acids. CDR3 DNA sequence: TGTGCCAGCTCAACAGGACTAGCCTCCAATGAGCAGTTCTTC. This gives the protein CASSTGLASNEQFF.

Only a few counts were recorded for this clonotype. V usage is TRBV10-3 and J usage is TRBJ2-2, with 8 bases that match TRBD2. Per germline, CDR1 ENHRY and CDR2 SYGVKD. This CDR3 comprises 14 residues. J gave up 5 bases and V 7 bases, and 6 bases lay outside the gene matches. CDR3 amino acids: CAITGLAGTGELFF. The CDR3 nucleotides read TGTGCCATCACTGGACTAGCTGGGACCGGGGAGCTGTTTTTT.